This T cell receptor beta chain was documented in a study of beta chain features in type 1 diabetes. V was trimmed by 3 bases and J by 3 bases, leaving 7 bases between them. Germline loops: CDR1 SGDLS, CDR2 YYNGEE. This CDR3 is built from 12 residues. In regard to this clone: Its antigen is still unknown.

Findings and caveats of the study: Researchers could not determine here whether HLA type influences TCRB rearrangement. Compared to healthy donors, patients appeared to have naive, central memory and Treg TCRB repertoires that were more alike. Shorter TCRB CDR3s, moderately but significantly so, marked every one of the four CD4+ subsets in Type 1 diabetes patients.

The investigators reverse transcribed all of the isolated RNA, so they sequenced expressed TCRB transcripts. An average of approximately 4 million reads was obtained for naive, central memory and regulatory T cell samples. Assay: immunoSEQ multiplex PCR; the TCRdb copy retains only in-frame clones and omits some. The sample holds more than 55,000 clones; about 47% are singletons and the top ten take about 2.4%. The sequencing sample was made of Tregs from blood. The sequence was collected from a woman aged 40 to 55 with type 1 diabetes. The chain couples TRBV9 to TRBJ2-7; maybe TRBD2 (5 bases). CDR3 loop: CASSGRGYEQYF. In nucleotides, the CDR3 is TGTGCCAGCAGCGGTCGGGGCTACGAGCAGTACTTC.